Sequencing of this TCR beta chain was carried out in a study of blood T cell repertoires in COVID-19. Across the study: The United States, Italy and Spain were the sources of the acute and convalescent COVID-19 samples.

Trimming cost V 0 bases and J 7 bases, with 26 bases left between them. This CDR3 has 18 amino acids. Germline V gene sequence: CDR1 SGDLS, CDR2 YYNGEE. Here immunoSEQ multiplex PCR was the method, and the copy in TCRdb shows in-frame clones only, minus some. The sample has 350,000 or so clones, approximately 86% seen once. Cohorts were assigned according to the clinical history that participants reported. The chain is built from TRBV9 and TRBJ2-7; a possible D gene is TRBD1 (6 bases). The clonotype was recovered from a woman in her thirties or forties with acute COVID-19. Sample: PBMCs or T cells enriched from blood (not recorded which). The CDR3 spells CASSVGTVGLESTMEQYF. The CDR3 DNA reads TGTGCCAGCAGCGTAGGGACAGTTGGACTGGAGTCTACGATGGAGCAGTACTTC.